The 8 T cell receptor beta chains below all came from one sample that was sequenced in a study of OX40 agonist ivuxolimab in advanced cancers. Here immunoSEQ multiplex PCR was the method, and the copy in TCRdb shows in-frame clones only, minus some. The repertoire holds roughly 70,000 clones, with 85% to 90% as singletons. The sample here was CD4+ or CD8+ T cells sorted from blood, taken in a trial of the OX40 agonist ivuxolimab. These receptors originate from an adult with an advanced solid tumor such as melanoma, head and neck, liver or kidney cancer.

The chain joins TRBV5-4 to TRBJ2-4; 12 nucleotides line up with TRBD1. With 4 bases clipped from V and 1 base from J, the junction kept 9 bases outside the gene matches. CDR1 is SGHNT and CDR2 is YYREEE in the germline V gene (reference sequence). This CDR3 comprises 18 residues. The CDR3 loop is CASSLGQGAFEAKNIQYF. The CDR3 nucleotides are TGTGCCAGCAGCCTGGGACAGGGGGCTTTTGAGGCCAAAAACATTCAGTACTTC. The full variable domain, completed using reference TRBV5-4 and TRBJ2-4, is ETGVTQSPTHLIKTRGQQVTLRCSSQSGHNTVSWYQQALGQGPQFIFQYYREEENGRGNFPPRFSGLQFPNYSSELNVNALELDDSALYLCASSLGQGAFEAKNIQYFGAGTRLSVL.

The gene calls are TRBV6-1 and TRBJ2-2, with 9 bases aligning to TRBD1. The CDR3 spans 15 residues. Looked up from germline, CDR1 is MNHNS and CDR2 is SASEGT. With 5 bases clipped from V and 1 base from J, the junction kept 2 bases outside the gene matches. The CDR3 protein is CASSPGQGNTGELFF. The CDR3 nucleotides are TGTGCCAGCAGTCCGGGACAGGGGAACACCGGGGAGCTGTTTTTT.

The genes are TRBV9 and TRBJ1-3; D is uncertain. Looked up from germline, CDR1 is SGDLS and CDR2 is YYNGEE. This CDR3 comprises 17 residues. Trimming removed 2 bases from V and 0 bases from J, with 15 bases in between. CDR3 DNA: TGTGCCAGCAGCGTTGGCTTGGGCCAGAGCTCTGGAAACACCATATATTTT. Protein product: CASSVGLGQSSGNTIYF. Complete variable domain (other parts from reference TRBV9 and TRBJ1-3): DSGVTQTPKHLITATGQRVTLRCSPRSGDLSVYWYQQSLDQGLQFLIQYYNGEERAKGNILERFSAQQFPDLHSELNLSSLELGDSALYFCASSVGLGQSSGNTIYFGEGSWLTVV.

The chain recombines TRBV15 with TRBJ1-5, with a possible D match to TRBD1 (5 bases). The V end lost 3 bases, the J end lost 2 bases, and 11 bases lay between the germline ends. Germline lookup yields CDR1 LNHNV and CDR2 YYDKDF (reference sequence). CDR3 length: 15 residues. CDR3 sequence: CATSSQGNRNQPQHF. The CDR3 region has the DNA TGTGCCACCAGCAGCCAGGGTAATCGCAATCAGCCCCAGCATTTT.

The V gene is TRBV11-3, the J gene TRBJ2-5; no definite D call. CDR3 length equals 14 residues. V lost 3 bases and J lost 4, with 12 bases in between. Germline lookup yields CDR1 SGHNT and CDR2 YENEEA. CDR3 amino acids: CASSLPTSRETQYF. CDR3 sequence (DNA): TGTGCCAGCAGCTTGCCCACCAGTAGAGAGACCCAGTACTTC.

This clone has only a few counts. The chain couples TRBV2 to TRBJ2-7, with D perhaps given as TRBD1 or TRBD2 (5 bases each). This CDR3 has 13 amino acids. Trimming took off 3 bases at V and 6 bases at J, with 12 bases between the two ends. CDR1 and CDR2 (germline): SNHLY, FYNNEI. As DNA, the CDR3 is TGTGCCAGCAGTGAGAGGGGTACTAGCGAGCAGTACTTC. Translated, it gives CASSERGTSEQYF. Using reference TRBV2 and TRBJ2-7 for the parts outside the CDR3, the full variable domain is EPEVTQTPSHQVTQMGQEVILRCVPISNHLYFYWYRQILGQKVEFLVSFYNNEISEKSEIFDDQFSVERPDGSNFTLKIRSTKLEDSAMYFCASSERGTSEQYFGPGTRLTVT.

The chain uses TRBV12-5 and TRBJ2-5, with a weak D call TRBD2 (6 bases). Trimming took off 7 bases at V and 4 bases at J, with 16 bases between the two ends. Germline V CDR1 and CDR2: LGHNT, FRNRAP. CDR3 length: 14 residues. The CDR3 loop is CASANRDFRETQYF. The CDR3, as DNA: TGTGCTAGTGCTAACCGGGACTTCCGAGAGACCCAGTACTTC.

This clone has just a few counts. The chain joins TRBV6-1 to TRBJ2-1, with 14 bases that match TRBD2. The CDR3 loop spans 19 amino acids. Germline lookup yields CDR1 MNHNS and CDR2 SASEGT. V was clipped by 2 bases and J by 0 bases; unmatched bases: 6. The CDR3 here is CASSEWGLAGAYSYNEQFF. As DNA, the CDR3 is TGTGCCAGCAGTGAATGGGGACTAGCGGGAGCGTACTCCTACAATGAGCAGTTCTTC.